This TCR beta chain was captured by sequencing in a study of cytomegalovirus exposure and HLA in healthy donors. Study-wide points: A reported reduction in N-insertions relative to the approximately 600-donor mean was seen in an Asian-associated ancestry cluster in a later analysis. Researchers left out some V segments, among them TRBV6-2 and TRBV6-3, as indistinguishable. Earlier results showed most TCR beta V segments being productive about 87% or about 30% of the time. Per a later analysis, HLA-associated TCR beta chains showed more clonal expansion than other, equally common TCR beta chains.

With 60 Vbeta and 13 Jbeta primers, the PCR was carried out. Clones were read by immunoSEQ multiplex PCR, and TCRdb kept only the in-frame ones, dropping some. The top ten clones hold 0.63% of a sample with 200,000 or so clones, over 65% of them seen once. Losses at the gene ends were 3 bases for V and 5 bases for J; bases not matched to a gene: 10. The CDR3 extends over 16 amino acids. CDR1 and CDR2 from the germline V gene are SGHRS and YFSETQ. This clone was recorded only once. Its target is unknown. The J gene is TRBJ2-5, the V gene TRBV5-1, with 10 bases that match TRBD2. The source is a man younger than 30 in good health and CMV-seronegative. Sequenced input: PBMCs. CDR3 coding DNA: TGCGCCAGCAGCTCGCTACTAGCGGGGATTGAGGAGACCCAGTACTTC. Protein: CASSSLLAGIEETQYF.